The subject of this entry is one TCR beta chain. The antigen it recognizes is unknown. No base quality values were provided; no much bigger clone lies one nucleotide off. Between the V and J ends, shortened by 7 bases and 0 bases respectively, the junction contains 9 bases. Including cysteine and phenylalanine, the CDR3 has 14 amino acids. Of the read, only the CDR3 DNA is kept; its 42 bases are in frame from base 1. The data stem from a study of CD8 T cells in ankylosing spondylitis (dated by TCRdb to about 2017). In the study overall: The study set out to find disease-linked TCR variants by profiling T cell receptor beta repertoires in ankylosing spondylitis patients and healthy donors. The whole study cohort included about a hundred healthy donors and about two dozen ankylosing spondylitis patients. Peripheral blood was sampled, and synovial fluid was also collected from ankylosing spondylitis patients.

The instrument given in TCRdb is Illumina HiSeq 2500. TCR beta libraries were prepared by quantitative 5'-RACE with molecular barcodes. Regarding the original processing steps: Disease-linked TCR variants were identified with a new computational method built on a probabilistic model of VDJ rearrangement. TCRdb itself trimmed the public reads at Q25 with fastp, ran MiXCR and retained productive beta chains. Identical CDR3 proteins give one entry, which carries the most common genes and DNA. Clone size and V and J calls follow TCRdb, not the original study. The sample table holds roughly 700,000 distinct CDR3 sequences, of which around 20% were seen once. The ten largest clones add up to about 19% of the sample. Results the study describes overall, beyond this receptor: The disease-linked clones were reported as significantly enriched in matched synovial fluid samples from ankylosing spondylitis patients. Some TCR beta motif variants had previously been reported in synovial fluid and blood of reactive arthritis patients, which suggested common disease-initiation mechanisms. The disease-linked clones had a CD8+ phenotype and were found at relatively low frequencies in peripheral blood. A TCR beta motif made up of several highly homologous amino acid variants appeared to be characteristic of blood from ankylosing spondylitis patients.

Rearrangement joined TRBV12-3 or TRBV12-4 to TRBJ2-2, with no confidently assigned D gene. The sequencing sample was made of blood, either unsorted or a sorted T cell fraction (not recorded which). The TCR originated in a male donor with ankylosing spondylitis. The CDR3 here reads CASKRLANTGELFF. Read as DNA, the sequence is TGTGCCAGCAAGCGACTCGCGAACACCGGGGAGCTGTTTTTT.